Following are 4 T cell receptor beta chains from one sample sequenced in a study of patients and donors after allogeneic stem cell transplantation. TCRdb reprocessed the RT-PCR reads via MiXCR and lists one record per CDR3 protein. This sample has about a million distinct CDR3 sequences, with more than 15% found just once. The sample consisted of blood, either unsorted or a sorted T cell fraction (not recorded which). Every receptor here comes from a human donor who was either an allogeneic HSCT recipient or a stem cell or donor lymphocyte infusion donor (not recorded which). It is not recorded whose cells these are; they may come from a transplant donor.

The chain has TRBV25-1 and TRBJ1-6, with D perhaps TRBD1 (5 bases). The V gene's germline CDR1 is MGHDK and CDR2 SYGVNS. The CDR3 covers 17 residues. With 0 bases removed from V and 9 bases from J, the gap between germline ends came to 18 bases. CDR3 DNA sequence: TGTGCCAGCAGTGAATATCGCACGGCATTGGGGGTTTCACCCCTCCACTTT. This sequence encodes CASSEYRTALGVSPLHF.

This clonotype was seen many times. J is TRBJ2-1 and V is TRBV7-9, with D tentatively TRBD2 (5 bases). Between the trimmed V and J ends, which lost 5 bases and 2 bases, there was a span of 16 bases. The CDR3 has 16 residues. Germline V CDR1 and CDR2: SEHNR, FQNEAQ (reference sequence). CDR3 sequence (DNA): TGTGCCAGCAGCCTTCTACTAGGAGCCACCTACAATGAGCAGTTCTTC. Its translation: CASSLLLGATYNEQFF.

The rearrangement uses TRBV10-3 and TRBJ1-3, with 11 bases that match TRBD1. Trimming at V came to 3 bases and at J to 2 bases, leaving 6 bases not matched to a gene. CDR1 is ENHRY and CDR2 is SYGVKD in the germline V gene. This CDR3 has 17 residues. Written as DNA, the CDR3 is TGTGCCATCAGTGACAACTGGGGACAGGGGGCTGGAAACACCATATATTTT. Encoded protein: CAISDNWGQGAGNTIYF.

The chain has TRBV10-3 and TRBJ2-7; 9 nucleotides line up with TRBD1. The CDR3 totals 15 residues. Germline V gene lookup returns CDR1 ENHRY and CDR2 SYGVKD. V was pared by 4 bases and J by 3 bases, with 7 bases of the junction left unmatched. The CDR3, as DNA: TGTGCCATCAGTGCCACGCCGGGACAGGGCTACGAGCAGTACTTC. This sequence encodes CAISATPGQGYEQYF.